This record concerns one TCR beta chain sequence. Its antigen is still unknown. This sample is part of a study of identical twins. The study, taken as a whole, reports: Out-of-frame alpha sequences common to twins were enriched for low generation probability.

V was pared by 1 base and J by 9 bases, with 6 bases of the junction left unmatched. CDR1 and CDR2 (germline): SGHTA, FQGNSA. CDR3 length: 13 amino acids. A universal primer site came from template switching; cDNA carried unique molecular identifiers. TCRdb fed the 5' RACE reads into MiXCR, producing one record per CDR3 protein. This table holds roughly 1,500,000 distinct CDR3 sequences, about 30% found once. This chain uses TRBV7-2 with TRBJ2-7; 7 bases map to TRBD2. The receptor was derived from a newborn girl in good health. Sequenced: cord blood. The CDR3 reads CASSLELASGQYF. In DNA form, the CDR3 reads TGTGCCAGCAGCTTAGAGTTAGCTAGCGGGCAGTACTTC.